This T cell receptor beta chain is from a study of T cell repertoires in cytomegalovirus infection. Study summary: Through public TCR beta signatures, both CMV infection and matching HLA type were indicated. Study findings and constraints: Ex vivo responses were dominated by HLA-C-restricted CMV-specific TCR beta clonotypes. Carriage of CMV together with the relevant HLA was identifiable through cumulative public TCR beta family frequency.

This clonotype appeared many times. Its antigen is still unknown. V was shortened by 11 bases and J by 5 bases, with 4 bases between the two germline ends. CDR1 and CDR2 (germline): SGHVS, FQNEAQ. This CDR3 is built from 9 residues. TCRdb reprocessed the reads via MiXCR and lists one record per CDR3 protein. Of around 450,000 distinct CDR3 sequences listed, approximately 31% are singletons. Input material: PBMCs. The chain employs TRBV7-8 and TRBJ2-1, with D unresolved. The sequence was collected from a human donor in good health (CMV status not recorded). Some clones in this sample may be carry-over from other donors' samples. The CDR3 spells CAVDNEQFF. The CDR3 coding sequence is TGTGCCGTAGACAATGAGCAGTTCTTC.